This T cell receptor beta chain originates from a study of technical replicates of blood from a few donors (dated by TCRdb to the late 2010s). In regard to this clone: Its binding antigen is unknown. No quality values exist for individual bases; no much larger clone is one base distant.

CDR1 and CDR2 are drawn from the germline V gene: SGHTA, FQGNSA. Counted from cysteine to phenylalanine, this CDR3 has 15 amino acids. The entry retains the CDR3 DNA only, 45 bases that are in frame from base 1. V gives up 2 bases and J gives up 3 bases, and the segment between their germline ends measures 11 bases. To prepare the library, the immunoSEQ multiplex PCR assay was applied. Imported from immuneACCESS, the table was reduced by TCRdb to in-frame sequences with V and J called. These copies leave out some clones; in studies compared against another copy, an unresolved V gene accounts for under half, and the cause of the remainder is not known. This sample is represented by over 85,000 clones; 96% of them were singletons. Of the sample, around 0.4% is held by the ten largest clones.

The V gene is TRBV7-2 and the J gene is TRBJ1-5, with a weak D call of TRBD1 (6 bases match). The specimen was T cells isolated from PBMCs. This sequence originates from a human donor in good health. The DNA sequence is TGTGCCAGCAGCTTAACAGGGTTGCACAATCAGCCCCAGCATTTT. It encodes CASSLTGLHNQPQHF.